The 26 T cell receptor beta chains given below trace back to one sample, sequenced in a study of metastatic and nonmetastatic thyroid tumors (dated by TCRdb to 2020 to 2022). Library preparation was by PCR. Sequencing relied on an Illumina HiSeq 4000. Starting from the raw public reads, TCRdb applied fastp trimming at Q25, assembled clones with MiXCR and retained in-frame beta chains. The sample records around 16,000 clones, roughly 24% of which are singletons. The ten largest clones capture around an eighth of the sample. No patient had received any treatment before thyroid surgery. Sample: tumor tissue. The receptor source for this set is a male donor with papillary thyroid cancer or a benign thyroid nodule (not recorded which). Some clones in this sample may be carry-over from other donors' samples.

Ten or more counts support this clone. The chain joins TRBV10-3 to TRBJ2-5, with 9 bases fitting TRBD1. Germline CDR1 ENHRY, CDR2 SYGVKD. Trimming at V came to 4 bases and at J to 3 bases, leaving 3 bases not matched to a gene. This CDR3 has 14 residues. The CDR3 bases are TGTGCCATCAGTGGGACAGGGGATGAAGAGACCCAGTACTTC. The encoded protein is CAISGTGDEETQYF.

The chain uses TRBV5-4 and TRBJ2-7; D may match TRBD1 or TRBD2 (6 bases each). Germline V gene data show CDR1 as SGHNT and CDR2 as YYREEE (reference sequence). The CDR3 extends over 15 amino acids. V shed 3 bases and J shed 7 bases, with 20 bases lying between them. The CDR3, as DNA: TGTGCCAGCAGCTCGGTCGGCTGGGGGGCGTTTGAGCAGTACTTC. Its protein is CASSSVGWGAFEQYF.

This clone was observed once. The V gene is TRBV4-1, the J gene TRBJ1-4, with 8 bases that match TRBD1. The CDR3 covers 19 residues. The junction had 18 bases not matched to a gene; V was cut back by 2 bases and J by 7 bases. Germline lookup yields CDR1 MGHRA and CDR2 YSYEKL. The CDR3 DNA reads TGCGCCAGCAGCCAAACCCGGACAGGGTCTAGGTTCCCGGGTGAAAAACTGTTTTTT. Amino acid sequence: CASSQTRTGSRFPGEKLFF.

The chain couples TRBV7-9 to TRBJ2-2; D call uncertain. V lost 2 bases and J lost 7, with 11 bases in between. The CDR3 has 14 residues. Germline V gene lookup returns CDR1 SEHNR and CDR2 FQNEAQ (reference sequence). The CDR3 sequence: CASSLRECFGELFF. CDR3 DNA sequence: TGTGCCAGCAGCTTACGAGAGTGTTTCGGGGAGCTGTTTTTT.

The rearrangement uses TRBV3-1 and TRBJ2-3, with 11 bases identical to TRBD2. V shed 4 bases, J shed 6 bases, and the junction held 6 bases outside the gene matches. CDR1 is LGHDT, CDR2 YNNKEL, per germline (reference sequence). The CDR3 spans 15 residues. CDR3 sequence reads: CASSLTSGVADTQYF. In nucleotides, the CDR3 is TGTGCCAGCAGCCTGACTAGCGGGGTGGCGGATACGCAGTATTTT.

Ten or more counts support this clone. The CDR3 DNA reads as TGTGCCAGTAGGATGAACACCGGGGAGCTGTTTTTT. It is translated as CASRMNTGELFF. The rearrangement joins TRBV19 to TRBJ2-2; unclear D gene. The V gene's germline CDR1 is LNHDA and CDR2 SQIVND (reference sequence). V lost 6 bases to trimming and J lost 1 base, with 3 bases between them. The CDR3 has 12 residues.

This clone has a single count. This chain connects TRBV20-1 to TRBJ1-4; 7 bases align to TRBD1. CDR3 length equals 14 residues. Trimming took 2 bases from V and 2 from J; bases not matched to a gene: 2. The V gene's germline CDR1 is DFQATT and CDR2 SNEGSKA (reference sequence). CDR3 DNA sequence: TGCAGTGCTAGATCAGGGGGGACTAATGAAAAACTGTTTTTT. Translation gives CSARSGGTNEKLFF.

J is TRBJ2-1 and V is TRBV7-2, with 8 bases fitting TRBD2. Germline CDR1 and CDR2: SGHTA and FQGNSA. The CDR3 totals 15 residues. V lost 0 bases and J lost 4; bases outside the gene matches: 2. CDR3 bases: TGTGCCAGCAGCTTAGCCGCGGGAGGTTACAATGAGCAGTTCTTC. This translates into CASSLAAGGYNEQFF. The full variable domain, in which reference TRBV7-2 and TRBJ2-1 provide the parts outside the CDR3, is GAGVSQSPSNKVTEKGKDVELRCDPISGHTALYWYRQSLGQGLEFLIYFQGNSAPDKSGLPSDRFSAERTGGSVSTLTIQRTQQEDSAVYLCASSLAAGGYNEQFFGPGTRLTVL.

The chain is built from TRBV27 and TRBJ2-7; maybe TRBD1 (5 bases). This CDR3 spans 11 amino acids. CDR1 is MNHEY, CDR2 SMNVEV, per germline (reference sequence). The V gene lost 6 bases and the J gene lost 7 bases, with 10 bases spanning the gap. The CDR3 is CASRGVREQYF. The CDR3 coding sequence is TGTGCCAGCAGAGGGGTAAGGGAGCAGTACTTC.

This clone was picked up many times. Since a much larger clone is just one base distant, this may be a read error. CDR3: CASNEARRVFNQPQHF. The CDR3 DNA is TGTGCCAGCAATGAAGCGAGACGGGTATTCAATCAGCCCCAGCATTTT. The gene calls are TRBV6-1 and TRBJ1-5, with no clear D. Germline-derived CDR1 and CDR2 are MNHNS and SASEGT. The CDR3 length is 16 residues.

V usage is TRBV7-9 and J usage is TRBJ2-1, with D possibly TRBD2 on 5 matching bases. The CDR3 runs 12 residues. With 2 bases removed from V and 12 bases from J, the gap between germline ends came to 11 bases. In germline, CDR1 is SEHNR, CDR2 FQNEAQ (reference sequence). The CDR3 loop reads CASSLFTEGQFF. As DNA, the CDR3 is TGTGCCAGCAGCTTATTTACCGAGGGGCAGTTCTTC.

Turning to this clone: This could be a read error, since a much larger clone is one nucleotide away. This chain connects TRBV6-9 to TRBJ1-2; 9 positions match TRBD1. Germline CDR1 MNHGY, CDR2 SVAAGI. The CDR3 covers 15 residues. The DNA for the CDR3 is TGCGCCAGCAGAGCGCGACAGGGGGCTAACTATGGCTACACCTTC. As protein: CASRARQGANYGYTF.

The sample holds a few counts of this clone. This may be a read error, as it is one base from a much larger clone. J is TRBJ2-1 and V is TRBV11-2, with D unclear. CDR3 size: 13 residues. Germline CDR1 and CDR2: SGHAT and FQNNGV. DNA of the CDR3: TGTGCCAGCATCTTAGATCTGCGGAATGAGCAGCTCTTC. It is translated as CASILDLRNEQLF.

Only a few counts were recorded for this clone. V gene TRBV6-2 or TRBV6-3 combines with J gene TRBJ1-5; D gene uncertain. This CDR3 is 11 amino acids long. Germline V gene sequence: CDR1 MNHEY, CDR2 SVGEGT. The V and J ends lost 2 bases and 4 bases respectively, with 0 bases between them. CDR3 coding DNA: TGTGCCAGCAGTTACAATCAGCCCCAGCATTTT. It translates to CASSYNQPQHF.

This clone was observed at least ten times. Compared with germline, one end of the junction differs, possibly owing to a read error. The chain recombines TRBV27 with TRBJ2-7, with D tentatively TRBD1 (7 bases). CDR3 length: 14 amino acids. Germline V CDR1 and CDR2: MNHEY, SMNVEV (reference sequence). CDR3 protein: CTSSFGRGAYEQYF. CDR3 coding DNA: TGTACCAGCAGTTTTGGCAGGGGGGCCTACGAGCAGTACTTC.

The V call is TRBV6-5, the J call TRBJ2-7; 9 bases line up with TRBD2. The V gene's germline CDR1 is MNHEY and CDR2 SVGAGI. The CDR3 sequence is 16 residues long. V was pared by 7 bases and J by 0 bases, with 10 bases of the junction left unmatched. In nucleotides, the CDR3 is TGTGCCAGCATTAGAGCGGGAGGTATAGGCTCCTACGAGCAGTACTTC. Amino acids: CASIRAGGIGSYEQYF.

The rearrangement links TRBV27 to TRBJ1-2; 7 nucleotides line up with TRBD1. This CDR3 spans 14 amino acids. Germline loops: CDR1 MNHEY, CDR2 SMNVEV (reference sequence). Trimming cost V 0 bases and J 6 bases; bases outside gene matches: 4. The CDR3 loop is CASSLSGGGHGYTF. The CDR3 nucleotides read TGTGCCAGCAGTTTATCAGGAGGGGGCCATGGCTACACCTTC.

The V and J genes are TRBV7-9 and TRBJ1-1; no clear D. Germline loops: CDR1 SEHNR, CDR2 FQNEAQ (reference sequence). The CDR3 has 14 amino acids. V dropped 4 bases and J dropped 1 base, with 10 bases sitting between them. The CDR3 loop reads CASSSPSRNTEAFF. The CDR3, as DNA: TGTGCCAGCAGCTCCCCCTCAAGGAACACTGAAGCTTTCTTT.

This clone was detected many times. The chain recombines TRBV5-4 with TRBJ2-7; TRBD1 aligns across 9 bases. Germline CDR1 and CDR2: SGHNT and YYREEE (reference sequence). CDR3 length equals 14 residues. V was pared by 3 bases and J by 6 bases, with 7 bases of the junction left unmatched. The CDR3 DNA follows: TGTGCCAGCAGCTGGGGGACAGGGCCTCGCGAGCAGTACTTC. Translating gives CASSWGTGPREQYF. Full variable domain (rest looked up from reference TRBV5-4 and TRBJ2-7): ETGVTQSPTHLIKTRGQQVTLRCSSQSGHNTVSWYQQALGQGPQFIFQYYREEENGRGNFPPRFSGLQFPNYSSELNVNALELDDSALYLCASSWGTGPREQYFGPGTRLTVT.

This clone has at least ten counts. For the CDR3, the DNA is TGTGCCACCAGCATACCTAGCGGCGGTGAGCAGTTCTTC. Translated: CATSIPSGGEQFF. V usage is TRBV15 and J usage is TRBJ2-1, with TRBD2 matching over 7 bases. CDR3 length equals 13 residues. In germline, CDR1 is LNHNV, CDR2 YYDKDF (reference sequence). The ends lost 4 bases at V and 9 bases at J; junction bases unmatched: 6.

Notes on this clone: Given a much more abundant clone one base away, this may be a read error. V and J are TRBV3-1 and TRBJ1-5; D ambiguous. V lost 2 bases and J lost 4, with 6 bases in between. The CDR3 consists of 13 residues. Germline V gene data show CDR1 as LGHDT and CDR2 as YNNKEL (reference sequence). The CDR3 loop reads CASSQYWNQPQHF. The CDR3 nucleotides read TGTGCCAGCAGCCAATACTGGAATCAGCCCCAGCATTTT.

This clone was seen repeatedly, ten times or more. V usage is TRBV6-1 and J usage is TRBJ2-7; TRBD2 matches at 11 bases. Unmatched junction bases numbered 3, after V lost 7 bases and J lost 1 base. The CDR3 is 14 residues long. Germline V lookup: CDR1 MNHNS, CDR2 SASEGT. The CDR3 region is CASNGLAGSYEQYF. CDR3 in DNA: TGTGCCAGCAACGGACTAGCGGGTTCCTACGAGCAGTACTTC.

This chain joins TRBV2 and TRBJ2-5; no definite D call. The CDR3 consists of 12 residues. Deletions cut 8 bases from V and 5 bases from J, with 12 bases between. In germline, CDR1 is SNHLY, CDR2 FYNNEI. CDR3 nucleotides: TGTGCCAGCCCAAAGGTCGAGGAGACCCAGTACTTC. Translated, it gives CASPKVEETQYF.

CDR3 DNA: TGTGCCACCAGTGATCCCGGTGAAGAGAACACCGGGGAGCTGTTTTTT. Protein: CATSDPGEENTGELFF. The chain uses TRBV24-1 and TRBJ2-2; D gene ambiguous. Germline assignment: CDR1 KGHDR and CDR2 SFDVKD. V dropped 3 bases and J dropped 1 base, with 11 bases sitting between them. This CDR3 region has 16 residues.

This clone counts as large. The V call is TRBV10-2, the J call TRBJ2-7, with a weak D call TRBD1 (6 bases). This CDR3 contains 13 residues. Germline V gene sequence: CDR1 WSHSY, CDR2 SAAADI. The ends were cut back, 5 bases at V and 0 bases at J, with 8 bases in the middle. CDR3 loop: CASSWDTSYEQYF. The CDR3 DNA is TGCGCCAGCAGTTGGGACACCTCCTACGAGCAGTACTTC.

As regards this clone: The junction does not match germline at one end; this may be a read error. The V gene is TRBV6-1, the J gene TRBJ2-4, with 11 positions matching TRBD2. CDR3 length: 14 amino acids. CDR1 and CDR2 (germline): MNHNS, SASEGT. The CDR3 protein is CASTGGGLAAPLDF. The CDR3 DNA is TGTGCCAGCACCGGGGGGGGACTAGCGGCTCCCTTGGACTTC.